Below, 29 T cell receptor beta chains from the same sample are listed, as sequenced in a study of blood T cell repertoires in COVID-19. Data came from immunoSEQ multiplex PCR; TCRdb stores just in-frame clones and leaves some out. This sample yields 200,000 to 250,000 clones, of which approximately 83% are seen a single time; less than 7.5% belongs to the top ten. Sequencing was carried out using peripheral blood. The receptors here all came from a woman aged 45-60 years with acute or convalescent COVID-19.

CDR3: CSVRGEAKNIQYF. CDR3 DNA sequence: TGCAGCGTTCGCGGGGAGGCCAAAAACATTCAGTACTTC. The chain links TRBV29-1 to TRBJ2-4, with D perhaps TRBD2 (6 bases). CDR3 length: 13 residues. Trimming removed 5 bases from V and 1 base from J, with 9 bases in between. Germline assignment: CDR1 SQVTM and CDR2 ANQGSEA. The full variable domain, its missing parts supplied by reference TRBV29-1 and TRBJ2-4, is SAVISQKPSRDICQRGTSLTIQCQVDSQVTMMFWYRQQPGQSLTLIATANQGSEATYESGFVIDKFPISRPNLTFSTLTVSNMSPEDSSIYLCSVRGEAKNIQYFGAGTRLSVL.

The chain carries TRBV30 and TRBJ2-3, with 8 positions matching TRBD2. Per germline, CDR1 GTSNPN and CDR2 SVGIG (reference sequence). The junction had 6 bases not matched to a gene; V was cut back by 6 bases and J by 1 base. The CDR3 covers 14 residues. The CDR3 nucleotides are TGTGCCTGTGGCCGGGGGGGAGGCACAGATACGCAGTATTTT. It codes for CACGRGGGTDTQYF.

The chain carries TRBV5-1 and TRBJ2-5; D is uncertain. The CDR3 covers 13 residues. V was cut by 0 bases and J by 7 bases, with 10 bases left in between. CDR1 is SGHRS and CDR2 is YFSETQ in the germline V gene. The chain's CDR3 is CASSLEQLSTQYF. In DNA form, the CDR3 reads TGCGCCAGCAGCTTGGAACAGCTGTCGACCCAGTACTTC.

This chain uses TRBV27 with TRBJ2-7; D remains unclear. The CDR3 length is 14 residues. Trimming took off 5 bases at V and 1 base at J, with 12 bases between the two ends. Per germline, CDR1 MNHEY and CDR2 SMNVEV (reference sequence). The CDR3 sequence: CASSTYRLSYEQYF. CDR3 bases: TGTGCCAGCAGTACCTATCGCTTATCCTACGAGCAGTACTTC.

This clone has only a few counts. DNA of the CDR3: TGCGCCAGCAGCCCATTAGTGCGAAATGAGCAGTTCTTC. Its translation is CASSPLVRNEQFF. The rearrangement joins TRBV5-1 to TRBJ2-1; D remains ambiguous. Germline V gene lookup returns CDR1 SGHRS and CDR2 YFSETQ. The CDR3 is 13 amino acids. Trimming cost V 4 bases and J 7 bases, with 12 bases left between them.

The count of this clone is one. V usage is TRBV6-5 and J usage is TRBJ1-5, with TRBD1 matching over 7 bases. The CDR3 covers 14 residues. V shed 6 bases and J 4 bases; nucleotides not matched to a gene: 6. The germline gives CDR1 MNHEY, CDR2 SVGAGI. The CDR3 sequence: CASSAGTENQPQHF. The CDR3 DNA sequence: TGTGCCAGCAGCGCCGGGACAGAGAATCAGCCCCAGCATTTT.

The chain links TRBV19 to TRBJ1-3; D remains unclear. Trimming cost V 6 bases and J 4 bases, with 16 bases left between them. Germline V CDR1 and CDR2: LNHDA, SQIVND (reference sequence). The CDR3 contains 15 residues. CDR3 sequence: CASSLDLGRGNTIYF. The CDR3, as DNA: TGTGCCAGTAGCTTGGACCTCGGGAGAGGAAACACCATATATTTT.

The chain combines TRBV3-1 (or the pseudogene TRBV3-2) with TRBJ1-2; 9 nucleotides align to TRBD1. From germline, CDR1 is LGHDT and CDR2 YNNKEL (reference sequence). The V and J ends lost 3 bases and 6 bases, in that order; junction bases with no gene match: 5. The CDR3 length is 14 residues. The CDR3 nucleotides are TGTGCCAGCAGCCAGAGCGACAGGGGGGATGGCTACACCTTC. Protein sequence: CASSQSDRGDGYTF.

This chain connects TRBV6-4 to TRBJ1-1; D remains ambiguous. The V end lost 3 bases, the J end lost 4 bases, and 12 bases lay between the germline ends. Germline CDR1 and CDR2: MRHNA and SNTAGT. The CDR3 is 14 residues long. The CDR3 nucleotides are TGTGCCAGCAGTGAACGGGGTTTTAGCACTGAAGCTTTCTTT. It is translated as CASSERGFSTEAFF.

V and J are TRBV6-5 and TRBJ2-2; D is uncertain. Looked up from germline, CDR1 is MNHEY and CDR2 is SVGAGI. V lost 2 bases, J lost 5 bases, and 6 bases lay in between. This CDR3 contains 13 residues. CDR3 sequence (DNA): TGTGCCAGCAGTTACGGGCTAACCGGGGAGCTGTTTTTT. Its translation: CASSYGLTGELFF.

DNA of the CDR3: TGCAGCGCCGGAGGGGGCTTGGGTAATGAAAAACTGTTTTTT. It codes for CSAGGGLGNEKLFF. This chain connects TRBV29-1 to TRBJ1-4; 7 bases map to TRBD1. The length of the CDR3 is 14 residues. Germline V gene sequence: CDR1 SQVTM, CDR2 ANQGSEA. V trimming: 7 bases; J trimming: 4 bases; junction bases outside the gene matches: 9.

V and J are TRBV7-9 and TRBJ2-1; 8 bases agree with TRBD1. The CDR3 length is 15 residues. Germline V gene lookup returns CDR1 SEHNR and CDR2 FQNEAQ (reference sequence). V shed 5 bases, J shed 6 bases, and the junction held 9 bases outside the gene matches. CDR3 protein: CASSQTGGFVNEQFF. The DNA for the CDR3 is TGTGCCAGCAGCCAAACAGGGGGATTTGTCAATGAGCAGTTCTTC. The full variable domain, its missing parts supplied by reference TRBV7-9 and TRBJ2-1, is DTGVSQNPRHKITKRGQNVTFRCDPISEHNRLYWYRQTLGQGPEFLTYFQNEAQLEKSRLLSDRFSAERPKGSFSTLEIQRTEQGDSAMYLCASSQTGGFVNEQFFGPGTRLTVL.

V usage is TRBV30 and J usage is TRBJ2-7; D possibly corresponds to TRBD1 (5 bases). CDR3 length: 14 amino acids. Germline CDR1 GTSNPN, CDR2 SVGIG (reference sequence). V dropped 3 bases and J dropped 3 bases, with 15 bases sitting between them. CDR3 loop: CAWSPAAGFYEQYF. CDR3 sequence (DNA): TGTGCCTGGAGCCCCGCGGCAGGGTTCTACGAGCAGTACTTC. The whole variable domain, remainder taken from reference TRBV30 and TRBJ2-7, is SQTIHQWPATLVQPVGSPLSLECTVEGTSNPNLYWYRQAAGRGLQLLFYSVGIGQISSEVPQNLSASRPQDRQFILSSKKLLLSDSGFYLCAWSPAAGFYEQYFGPGTRLTVT.

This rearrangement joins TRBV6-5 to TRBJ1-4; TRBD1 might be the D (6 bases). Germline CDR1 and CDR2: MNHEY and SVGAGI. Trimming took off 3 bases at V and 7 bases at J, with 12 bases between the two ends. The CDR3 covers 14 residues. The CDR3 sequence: CASSYQGPSEKLFF. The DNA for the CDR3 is TGTGCCAGCAGTTATCAGGGGCCAAGTGAAAAACTGTTTTTT.

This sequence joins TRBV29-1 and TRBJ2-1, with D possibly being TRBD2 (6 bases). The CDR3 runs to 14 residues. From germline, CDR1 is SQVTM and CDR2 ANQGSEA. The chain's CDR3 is CSAAVAAGGNEQFF. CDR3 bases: TGCAGTGCAGCAGTTGCGGCCGGGGGTAACGAGCAGTTCTTC.

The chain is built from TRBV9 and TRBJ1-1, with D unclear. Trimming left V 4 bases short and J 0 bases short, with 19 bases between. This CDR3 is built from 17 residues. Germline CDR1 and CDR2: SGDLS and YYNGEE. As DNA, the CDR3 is TGTGCCAGCAGCCCCCATGAGGTAAATACACTGAACACTGAAGCTTTCTTT. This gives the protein CASSPHEVNTLNTEAFF.

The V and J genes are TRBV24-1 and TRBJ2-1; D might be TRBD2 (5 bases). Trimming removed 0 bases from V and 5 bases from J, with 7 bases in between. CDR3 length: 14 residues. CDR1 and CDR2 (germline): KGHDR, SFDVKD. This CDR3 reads CATSDLSGNNEQFF. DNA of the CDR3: TGTGCCACCAGTGATTTGTCCGGGAACAATGAGCAGTTCTTC.

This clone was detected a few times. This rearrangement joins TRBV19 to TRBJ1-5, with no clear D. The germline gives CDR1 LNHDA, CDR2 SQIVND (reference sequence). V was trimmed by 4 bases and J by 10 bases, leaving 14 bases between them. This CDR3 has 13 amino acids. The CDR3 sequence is CASSTGWESPQHF. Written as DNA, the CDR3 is TGTGCCAGTAGTACCGGGTGGGAGTCACCCCAGCATTTT.

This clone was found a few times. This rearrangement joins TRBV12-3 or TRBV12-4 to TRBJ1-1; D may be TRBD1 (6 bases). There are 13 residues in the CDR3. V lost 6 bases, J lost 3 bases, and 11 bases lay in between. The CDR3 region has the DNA TGTGCCAGCAGCCACAGGGTCTACACTGAAGCTTTCTTT. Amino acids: CASSHRVYTEAFF.

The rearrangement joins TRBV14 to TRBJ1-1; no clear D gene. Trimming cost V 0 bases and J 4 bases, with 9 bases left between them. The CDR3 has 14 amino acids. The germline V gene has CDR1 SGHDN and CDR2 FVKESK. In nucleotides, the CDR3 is TGTGCCAGCAGCCAAGACACAGTGGTCACTGAAGCTTTCTTT. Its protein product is CASSQDTVVTEAFF.

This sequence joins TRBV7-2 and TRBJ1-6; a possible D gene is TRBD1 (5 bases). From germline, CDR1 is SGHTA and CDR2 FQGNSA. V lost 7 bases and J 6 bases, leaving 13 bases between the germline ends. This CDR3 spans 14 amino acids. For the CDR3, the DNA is TGTGCCAGCACCCCTGGGGCCGGTAATTCACCCCTCCACTTT. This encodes CASTPGAGNSPLHF.

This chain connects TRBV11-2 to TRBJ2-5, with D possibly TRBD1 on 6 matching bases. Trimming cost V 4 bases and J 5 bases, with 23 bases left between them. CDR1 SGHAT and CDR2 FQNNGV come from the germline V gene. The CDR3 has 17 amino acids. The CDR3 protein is CASSSSGGPTARETQYF. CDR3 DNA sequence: TGTGCCAGCAGCTCTAGTGGGGGCCCGACAGCACGGGAGACCCAGTACTTC. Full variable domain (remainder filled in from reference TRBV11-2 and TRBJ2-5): EAGVAQSPRYKIIEKRQSVAFWCNPISGHATLYWYQQILGQGPKLLIQFQNNGVVDDSQLPKDRFSAERLKGVDSTLKIQPAKLEDSAVYLCASSSSGGPTARETQYFGPGTRLLVL.

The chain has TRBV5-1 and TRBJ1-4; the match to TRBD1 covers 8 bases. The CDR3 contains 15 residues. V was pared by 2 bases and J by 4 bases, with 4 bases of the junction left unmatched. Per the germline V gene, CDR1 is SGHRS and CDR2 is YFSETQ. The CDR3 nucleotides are TGCGCCAGCAGCTTCACAGGGGGAGTTAATGAAAAACTGTTTTTT. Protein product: CASSFTGGVNEKLFF.

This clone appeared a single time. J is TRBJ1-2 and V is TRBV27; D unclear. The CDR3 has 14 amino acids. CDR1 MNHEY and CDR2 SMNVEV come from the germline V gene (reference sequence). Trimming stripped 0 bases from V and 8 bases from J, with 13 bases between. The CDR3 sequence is CASSLSGSPGGYTF. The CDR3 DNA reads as TGTGCCAGCAGTTTATCCGGGAGCCCCGGGGGCTACACCTTC.

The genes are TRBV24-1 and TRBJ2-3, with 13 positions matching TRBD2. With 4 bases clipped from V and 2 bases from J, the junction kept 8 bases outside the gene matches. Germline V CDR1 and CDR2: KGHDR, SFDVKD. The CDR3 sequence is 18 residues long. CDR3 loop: CATSEPTGTSGITDTQYF. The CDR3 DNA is TGTGCCACCAGTGAACCGACCGGGACTAGCGGGATCACAGATACGCAGTATTTT.

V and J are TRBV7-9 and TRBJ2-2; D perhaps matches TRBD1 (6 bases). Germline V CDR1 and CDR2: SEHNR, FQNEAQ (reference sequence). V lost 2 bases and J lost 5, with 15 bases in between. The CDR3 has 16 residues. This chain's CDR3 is CASSLIWGRGTGELFF. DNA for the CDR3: TGTGCCAGCAGCTTAATTTGGGGGCGCGGGACCGGGGAGCTGTTTTTT.

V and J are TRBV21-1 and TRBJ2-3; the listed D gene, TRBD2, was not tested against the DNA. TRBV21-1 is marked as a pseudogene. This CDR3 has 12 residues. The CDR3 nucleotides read TGTGCCACCAACTCCGGGGCAGATACGCAGTATTTT. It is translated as CATNSGADTQYF.

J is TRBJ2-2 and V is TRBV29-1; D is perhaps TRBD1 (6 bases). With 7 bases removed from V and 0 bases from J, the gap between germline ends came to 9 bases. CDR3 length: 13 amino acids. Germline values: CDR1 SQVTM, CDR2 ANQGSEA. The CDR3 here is CSADRSNTGELFF. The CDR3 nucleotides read TGCAGCGCCGACAGGTCGAACACCGGGGAGCTGTTTTTT.

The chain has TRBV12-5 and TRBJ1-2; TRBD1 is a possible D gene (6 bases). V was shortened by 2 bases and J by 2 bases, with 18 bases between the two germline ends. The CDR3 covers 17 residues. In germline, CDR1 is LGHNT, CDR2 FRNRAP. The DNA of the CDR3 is TGTGCTAGTGGTTTGTCGACAGGTACCTTTTTAAACTATGGCTACACCTTC. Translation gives CASGLSTGTFLNYGYTF. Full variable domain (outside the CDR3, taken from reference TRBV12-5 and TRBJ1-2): DARVTQTPRHKVTEMGQEVTMRCQPILGHNTVFWYRQTMMQGLELLAYFRNRAPLDDSGMPKDRFSAEMPDATLATLKIQPSEPRDSAVYFCASGLSTGTFLNYGYTFGSGTRLTVV.